This TCR beta chain was captured by sequencing in a study of T-cell reconstitution after alpha-beta-depleted transplantation in children. Overall study findings and caveats: Expanded graft clones, several hundred of them, were reportedly the source of alpha-beta T cells about two months after transplant. At the one-year point after transplant, T-cell counts and TCRbeta diversity were found to come mostly from T cells that had been newly produced.

Trimming cost V 5 bases and J 5 bases, with 12 bases left between them. This CDR3 comprises 14 residues. The germline CDR1 and CDR2 sequences are SEHNR and FQNEAQ (reference sequence). The TCRbeta library was prepared with unique molecular identifiers. Each CDR3 protein gets one entry after TCRdb re-called the PCR reads with MiXCR. The top ten clones hold approximately 11% of a sample with roughly 310,000 distinct CDR3 sequences, approximately 23% of them seen once. The sample holds a few counts of this clonotype. Its antigen is undetermined. The sequence was collected from a male patient between 5 and 17 years old who had a stem cell transplant for acute lymphoblastic leukemia, so the T cells may come from the graft donor. V gene TRBV7-9 combines with J gene TRBJ2-2; no reliable D call. The sequences come from PBMCs, mostly from graft donor cells, collected 180 days after TCRalphabeta/CD19-depleted stem cell transplant. CDR3 protein: CASSPYRSTGELFF. CDR3 nucleotide sequence: TGTGCCAGCAGCCCATACAGATCTACCGGGGAGCTGTTTTTT.